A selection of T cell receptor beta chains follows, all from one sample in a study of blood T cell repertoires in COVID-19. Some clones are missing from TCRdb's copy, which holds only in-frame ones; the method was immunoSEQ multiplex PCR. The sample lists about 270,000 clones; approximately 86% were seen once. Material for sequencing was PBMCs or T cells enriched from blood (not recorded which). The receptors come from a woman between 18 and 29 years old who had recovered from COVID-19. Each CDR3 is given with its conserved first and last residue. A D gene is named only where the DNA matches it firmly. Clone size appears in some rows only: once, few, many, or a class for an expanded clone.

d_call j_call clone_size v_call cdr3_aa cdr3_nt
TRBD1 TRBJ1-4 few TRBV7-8 CASRRTGNEKLFF TGTGCCAGCAGGAGGACAGGAAATGAAAAACTGTTTTTT
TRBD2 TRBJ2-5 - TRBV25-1 CASSAGLARWETQYF TGTGCCAGCAGTGCCGGACTAGCGCGTTGGGAGACCCAGTACTTC
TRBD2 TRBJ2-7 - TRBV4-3 CASSLRTSGGAESYEQYF TGCGCCAGCAGCCTACGGACTAGCGGGGGGGCCGAATCCTACGAGCAGTACTTC
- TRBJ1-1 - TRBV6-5 CASSRSGYGNTEAFF TGTGCCAGCAGCCGCTCAGGGTATGGTAACACTGAAGCTTTCTTT
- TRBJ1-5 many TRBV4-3 CASSQDFPTGNQPQHF TGCGCCAGCAGCCAAGATTTCCCTACGGGCAATCAGCCCCAGCATTTT
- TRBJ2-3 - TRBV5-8 CASSITRGTQYF TGTGCCAGCAGCATAACTAGAGGGACGCAGTATTTT
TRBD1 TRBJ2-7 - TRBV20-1 CSASSSGQTYEQYF TGCAGTGCTAGTTCATCGGGACAGACCTACGAGCAGTACTTC
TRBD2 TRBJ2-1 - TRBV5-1 CASSWGLAGGSSYNEQFF TGCGCCAGCAGCTGGGGACTAGCGGGAGGGAGCTCCTACAATGAGCAGTTCTTC
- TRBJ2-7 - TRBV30 CAWKSQGVESYEQYF TGTGCCTGGAAGTCCCAAGGGGTTGAGTCCTACGAGCAGTACTTC
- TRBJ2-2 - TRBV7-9 CASSFGGGELFF TGTGCCAGCAGCTTCGGGGGCGGGGAGCTGTTTTTT
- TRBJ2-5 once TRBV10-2 CASSEPSGTQYF TGCGCCAGCAGTGAGCCGTCCGGGACCCAGTACTTC
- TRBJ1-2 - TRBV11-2 CASSLELGFYGYTF TGTGCCAGCAGCTTAGAACTAGGATTCTATGGCTACACCTTC
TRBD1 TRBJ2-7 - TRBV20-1 CSTTGGYEQYF TGCAGTACAACAGGGGGCTACGAGCAGTACTTC
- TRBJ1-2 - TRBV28 CASSPRWGQDYGYTF TGTGCCAGCAGCCCCAGGTGGGGGCAGGACTATGGCTACACCTTC
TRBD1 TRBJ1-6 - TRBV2 CASRGDRGNSPLHF TGTGCCAGCAGGGGGGACAGGGGTAATTCACCCCTCCACTTT
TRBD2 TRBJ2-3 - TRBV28 CASSPLLAEATDTQYF TGTGCCAGCAGTCCCCTCCTAGCGGAGGCCACAGATACGCAGTATTTT
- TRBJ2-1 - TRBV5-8 CASSLDRDGDNEQFF TGTGCCAGCAGCTTGGACAGGGATGGGGACAATGAGCAGTTCTTC
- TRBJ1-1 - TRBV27 CASFQEANTEAFF TGTGCCAGCTTCCAGGAAGCGAACACTGAAGCTTTCTTT
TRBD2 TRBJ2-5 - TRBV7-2 CASSPLAGGYQETQYF TGTGCCAGCAGCCCCCTAGCGGGGGGGTACCAAGAGACCCAGTACTTC
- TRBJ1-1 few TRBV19 CASSILRGTEAFF TGTGCCAGTAGTATACTCCGGGGCACTGAAGCTTTCTTT
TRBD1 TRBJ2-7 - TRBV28 CASSSTGTGVHEQYF TGTGCCAGCAGTTCAACCGGGACAGGGGTCCACGAGCAGTACTTC
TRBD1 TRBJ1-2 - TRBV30 CAWSLTGGDYGYTF TGTGCCTGGAGTTTGACAGGGGGCGACTATGGCTACACCTTC
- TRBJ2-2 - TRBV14 CASSQGERAGELFF TGTGCCAGCAGCCAAGGAGAGCGAGCCGGGGAGCTGTTTTTT
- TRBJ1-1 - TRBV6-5 CASSSRGLGTEAFF TGTGCCAGCAGTAGTAGGGGGTTGGGCACTGAAGCTTTCTTT
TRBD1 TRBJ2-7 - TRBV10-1 CASSLSQGDEQYF TGCGCCAGCAGTCTAAGCCAGGGGGACGAGCAGTACTTC
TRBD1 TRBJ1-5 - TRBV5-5 CASSSGLDRGNQPQHF TGTGCCAGCAGCTCGGGATTGGACAGGGGCAATCAGCCCCAGCATTTT
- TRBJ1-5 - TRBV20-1 CSASWAGADQPQHF TGCAGTGCTAGTTGGGCAGGGGCTGATCAGCCCCAGCATTTT
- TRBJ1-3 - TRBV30 CAWSVLRSGNTIYF TGTGCCTGGAGTGTACTTCGCTCTGGAAACACCATATATTTT
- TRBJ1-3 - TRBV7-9 CASSLTTGVSGNTIYF TGTGCCAGCAGCTTAACGACAGGCGTCTCTGGAAACACCATATATTTT
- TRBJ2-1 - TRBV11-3 CASSYNRGPESYNEQFF TGTGCCAGCAGCTACAATAGGGGTCCCGAATCCTACAATGAGCAGTTCTTC
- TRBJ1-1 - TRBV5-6 CASSGDGGNEAFF TGTGCCAGCAGCGGGGACGGGGGGAATGAAGCTTTCTTT
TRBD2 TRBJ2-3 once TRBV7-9 CASSRLAGTGADTQYF TGTGCCAGCAGCCGACTAGCGGGAACGGGGGCAGATACGCAGTATTTT
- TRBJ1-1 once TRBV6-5 CASSYSRGTEAFF TGTGCCAGCAGTTACAGCAGAGGGACTGAAGCTTTCTTT
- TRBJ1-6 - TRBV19 CASGWGDSPLHF TGTGCCAGTGGTTGGGGAGATTCACCCCTCCACTTT
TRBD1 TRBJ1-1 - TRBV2 CASKQGALSFF TGTGCCAGCAAACAGGGGGCTCTGTCTTTCTTT
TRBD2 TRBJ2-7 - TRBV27 CASSLAGDGYEQYF TGTGCCAGCAGTTTAGCGGGAGATGGCTACGAGCAGTACTTC
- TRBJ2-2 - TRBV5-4 CASSPGQRETGELFF TGTGCCAGCAGCCCTGGACAGAGAGAAACCGGGGAGCTGTTTTTT
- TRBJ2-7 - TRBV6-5 CASSLQGRSSYEQYF TGTGCCAGCAGTTTACAGGGTCGGTCCTCATACGAGCAGTACTTC
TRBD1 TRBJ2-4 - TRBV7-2 CASSQRGDRVGIQYF TGTGCCAGCAGTCAACGGGGGGACAGGGTGGGCATTCAGTACTTC
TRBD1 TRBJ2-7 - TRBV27 CASSLSTGQYYEQYF TGTGCCAGCAGTTTGTCCACGGGACAGTACTACGAGCAGTACTTC
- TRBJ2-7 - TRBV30 CAWSKGLIEQYF TGTGCCTGGAGTAAAGGACTGATCGAGCAGTACTTC
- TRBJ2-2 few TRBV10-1 CASSEDRRNTGELFF TGCGCCAGCAGTGAGGACAGGCGGAACACCGGGGAGCTGTTTTTT